This is a list of T cell receptor beta chains from one sample in a study of blood T cell repertoires in COVID-19. TCRdb keeps only in-frame clones here, not all; method: immunoSEQ multiplex PCR. The sample yields about 230,000 clones, over 80% seen once. The specimen was peripheral blood. These receptors were collected from a man aged 35-49 years with acute or convalescent COVID-19. Both conserved end residues are part of each CDR3. The D gene is left open where the match is weak. Clone size is stated in some rows and not others, as once, few, many or a class when expanded.

d_call j_call v_call clone_size cdr3_nt cdr3_aa
NA TRBJ2-3 TRBV20-1 NA TGCAGTGCTAGTGACGAGTGGGAGACCACAGATACGCAGTATTTT CSASDEWETTDTQYF
TRBD2 TRBJ2-7 TRBV5-6 NA TGTGCCAGCAGCTTGGCGAACCGGGAGGGTATCTACGAGCAGTACTTC CASSLANREGIYEQYF
NA TRBJ2-2 TRBV28 NA TGTGCCAGCAGTTTGTTAAGAACGGGCACCGGGGAGCTGTTTTTT CASSLLRTGTGELFF
TRBD2 TRBJ2-1 TRBV6-4 NA TGTGCCAGCATTTACGGCTCCAGAGCGGGGAATGAGCAGTTCTTC CASIYGSRAGNEQFF
TRBD1 TRBJ2-5 TRBV5-1 once TGCGCCAGCAGTACCGGGACAGTCCAAGAGACCCAGTACTTC CASSTGTVQETQYF
TRBD2 TRBJ2-5 TRBV5-1 NA TGCGCCAGCAGCATCAGGACTAGTCAAGAGACCCAGTACTTC CASSIRTSQETQYF
NA TRBJ1-1 TRBV5-5 NA TGTGCCAGCAGCTTGGACCGCAGGCAGAACACTGAAGCTTTCTTT CASSLDRRQNTEAFF
TRBD1 TRBJ1-2 TRBV7-2 NA TGTGCCAGCAGCCCACTTATGGACAGGGGCTACACCTTC CASSPLMDRGYTF
NA TRBJ1-1 TRBV27 NA TGTGCCAGCAGTCTTATGCAGATGAACACTGAAGCTTTCTTT CASSLMQMNTEAFF
TRBD1 TRBJ1-1 TRBV10-1 NA TGCGCCAGCAGTGGGGACAGGGGTCCTGAAGCTTTCTTT CASSGDRGPEAFF
NA TRBJ2-2 TRBV14 NA TGTGCCAGCAGCCCTCGCGGCTTTATTAACACCGGGGAGCTGTTTTTT CASSPRGFINTGELFF
NA TRBJ1-1 TRBV18 NA TGTGCCAGCTCACCCACGGGGAGTGAAGCTTTCTTT CASSPTGSEAFF
NA TRBJ1-1 TRBV3-1/TRBV3-2 NA TGTGCCAGCAGCCAAGGGGTCGGGGGTGGCACTGAAGCTTTCTTT CASSQGVGGGTEAFF
TRBD2 TRBJ2-3 TRBV5-1 NA TGCGCCAGCAGCCCACAGACTAGCGGGAGGGATACGCAGTATTTT CASSPQTSGRDTQYF
TRBD1 TRBJ1-6 TRBV10-1 many TGCGCCAGCAGTTTGGACAGGACGAATTCACCCCTCCACTTT CASSLDRTNSPLHF
TRBD1 TRBJ2-3 TRBV4-1 NA TGCGCCAGCAGCCATACAGGGGGCGCCCCGGGGGATACGCAGTATTTT CASSHTGGAPGDTQYF
NA TRBJ2-3 TRBV11-3 NA TGTGCCAGCAGCTTAGAGAGGGCCGGCACAGATACGCAGTATTTT CASSLERAGTDTQYF
NA TRBJ2-5 TRBV7-7 NA TGTGCCAGCAGCCAGGGGGTAGCGGGGCAAGAGACCCAGTACTTC CASSQGVAGQETQYF
TRBD2 TRBJ2-1 TRBV11-2 NA TGTGCCAGCAGCTTAGCGGGGGGGTATGGGGAGTTCTTC CASSLAGGYGEFF
NA TRBJ1-3 TRBV9 NA TGTGCCAGCAGCGTGACTCTCTCGGACACCATATATTTT CASSVTLSDTIYF
TRBD2 TRBJ2-3 TRBV11-2 NA TGTGCCAGCAGCTCCCGGACTAGCGCAGCTACAGATACGCAGTATTTT CASSSRTSAATDTQYF
TRBD1 TRBJ2-2 TRBV6-5 NA TGTGCCAGCAGAATGGGGCAGGGGGCGGTCGGGGAGCTGTTTTTT CASRMGQGAVGELFF
TRBD2 TRBJ2-5 TRBV7-7 once TGTGCCAGCAGCCTCCGGGAGGAGGGGGAGACCCAGTACTTC CASSLREEGETQYF
TRBD1 TRBJ2-7 TRBV11-3 NA TGTGCCAGCAGCTTAGGCCGGACAGGACTCTACGAGCAGTACTTC CASSLGRTGLYEQYF
TRBD1 TRBJ1-5 TRBV19 once TGTGCCAGTAGTATTGGGACAGGGGGCTATCAGCCCCAGCATTTT CASSIGTGGYQPQHF
NA TRBJ2-3 TRBV7-2 NA TGTGCCAGCAGCTTAAATGGGCGTGCGGATACGCAGTATTTT CASSLNGRADTQYF
TRBD1 TRBJ2-3 TRBV18 NA TGTGCCAGCTCACCTAGCGACAGGGGGGGAACAGATACGCAGTATTTT CASSPSDRGGTDTQYF
TRBD2 TRBJ2-1 TRBV27 NA TGTGCCAGCGGCGGGAGTCTGGCCCAGCAGTTCTTC CASGGSLAQQFF
NA TRBJ1-1 TRBV11-2 NA TGTGCCAGCAGCTTAGGTAGCCTTACTGAAGCTTTCTTT CASSLGSLTEAFF
NA TRBJ2-1 TRBV4-2 NA TGTGCCAGCAGCCAAGATAGGGGCACCCTCCAGCAGTTCTTC CASSQDRGTLQQFF
NA TRBJ2-7 TRBV28 once TGTGCCAGCAGTTTACAGGCCCCCTCCTACGAGCAGTACTTC CASSLQAPSYEQYF
NA TRBJ1-1 TRBV2 NA TGTGCCAGCTTAGGGCAGGGTTTCACTGAAGCTTTCTTT CASLGQGFTEAFF
TRBD1 TRBJ1-4 TRBV3-1/TRBV3-2 few TGTGCCAGCAGCCAAGTGACAGGGACCCAAAATGAAAAACTGTTTTTT CASSQVTGTQNEKLFF
NA TRBJ2-3 TRBV4-1 NA TGCGCCAGCAGCCAATCAACGGGCAGGGGAGTGTTGTCCACAGATACGCAGTATTTT CASSQSTGRGVLSTDTQYF
TRBD1 TRBJ1-1 TRBV20-1 NA TGCAGTGCTAGTCAGGGGGCTTTGAACACTGAAGCTTTCTTT CSASQGALNTEAFF
TRBD2 TRBJ2-1 TRBV12-3/TRBV12-4 NA TGTGCCACTGGGGGGACTAGCGGCAATGAGCAGTTCTTC CATGGTSGNEQFF
TRBD1 TRBJ1-2 TRBV6-5 NA TGTGCCAGCAGTCGGACAGGCTTATGGCTGGGTGGCTACACCTTC CASSRTGLWLGGYTF
NA TRBJ1-1 TRBV7-9 few TGTGCCAGCAGCTTAAACAGGGACACTGAAGCTTTCTTT CASSLNRDTEAFF
NA TRBJ2-7 TRBV14 NA TGTGCCAGCAGTCTTAACACGTACGAGCAGTACTTC CASSLNTYEQYF
NA TRBJ2-6 TRBV6-5 NA TGTGCCAGCAGTCTACAGGGCTCTGGGGCCAACGTCCTGACTTTC CASSLQGSGANVLTF
NA TRBJ2-7 TRBV12-1 NA TGTGCCAGCAGCGCGGGACTAGTATTACGCGAGCAGTACTTC CASSAGLVLREQYF
NA TRBJ1-1 TRBV30 few TGTGCCTGGAGTGTACAGGTGAACACTGAAGCTTTCTTT CAWSVQVNTEAFF
NA TRBJ1-1 TRBV4-3 NA TGCGCCAGCAGCCAAGATCCAGGGATGAACACTGAAGCTTTCTTT CASSQDPGMNTEAFF
NA TRBJ2-2 TRBV18 NA TGTGCCAGCATCACCCCCGCGGGCACCGGGGAGCTGTTTTTT CASITPAGTGELFF
TRBD2 TRBJ2-1 TRBV30 NA TGTGCCTGGAGTCGAGGGGGAGCTAGCGGGAAGTTAGGTGAGCAGTTCTTC CAWSRGGASGKLGEQFF
NA TRBJ2-1 TRBV12-2 NA TGTGCAAGTCGCTTATGCGATGAGCAGTTCTTC CASRLCDEQFF
NA TRBJ1-3 TRBV11-2 NA TGTGCCAGCAGCTTAGTAGGACACCTTGGAAACACCATATATTTT CASSLVGHLGNTIYF
TRBD1 TRBJ2-7 TRBV4-2 NA TGTGCCAGCAGCCAAGAATCCGGGACAGGGGTCCACGAGCAGTACTTC CASSQESGTGVHEQYF
TRBD1 TRBJ1-2 TRBV20-1 NA TGCAGTGCTAGTGGGGACAGGGGATCTAACTATGGCTACACCTTC CSASGDRGSNYGYTF